The entry below describes one T cell receptor (beta chain). What it binds is unknown. TCRdb's copy holds only in-frame clones and misses some; the assay was immunoSEQ multiplex PCR. The table shows more than 110,000 clones, with 92% occurring only once. The data are from a study of T cell responses to AZD1222 COVID-19 vaccine. Study outcomes and limitations: Rises in breadth and depth of Spike-specific TCRs came after two AZD1222 doses.

J lost 1 base, V lost 4 bases, and 3 bases had no gene match. Germline V gene sequence: CDR1 KGHSH, CDR2 LQKENI. The CDR3 totals 16 residues. The receptor's source is an adult who received the AZD1222 COVID-19 vaccine. Sample: peripheral blood, taken 28 days after the second AZD1222 dose. The gene calls are TRBV18 and TRBJ2-2; TRBD2 matches at 10 bases. The chain's CDR3 is CASSRTSGENTGELFF. For the CDR3, the DNA is TGTGCCAGCTCACGAACTAGCGGGGAGAACACCGGGGAGCTGTTTTTT.